Presented here are 5 T cell receptor beta chains from one specimen sequenced in a study of blood T cells in healthy people across ages (dated by TCRdb to between 2014 and 2017). The method behind the library was 5' RACE. Instrument on record: Illumina HiSeq 2500. A second PCR of roughly 7 to 12 cycles was run with a J-beta primer mix and a sample-barcoded 5' primer. TCRdb took the public reads, trimmed them with fastp at Q25, ran MiXCR for clone calling and kept in-frame beta chains. Identical CDR3 protein sequences are pooled into one entry, listed with their most common genes and DNA. The sample yields roughly 2 million distinct CDR3 sequences; 49% were counted once. 2.1% of the sample goes to the ten largest clones. The specimen sequenced was blood. The receptors come from a woman between 40 and 55 years old in good health.

The V gene is TRBV6-6, the J gene TRBJ1-5; D is uncertain. The CDR3 sequence is 16 residues long. CDR1 MNHNY and CDR2 SVGAGI come from the germline V gene (reference sequence). Trimming took 6 bases from V and 1 from J, leaving 16 bases between them. The chain's CDR3 is CASRNPGELSNQPQHF. The DNA of the CDR3 is TGTGCCAGCAGAAACCCAGGCGAATTAAGCAATCAGCCCCAGCATTTT.

The rearrangement uses TRBV20-1 and TRBJ2-1; 7 bases match TRBD2. The CDR3 consists of 14 residues. The V segment lost 2 bases and the J segment 9 bases; nucleotides outside the gene matches: 10. Germline CDR1 is DFQATT and CDR2 is SNEGSKA (reference sequence). The CDR3 region is CSARNGLGLPEQFF. The CDR3 DNA is TGCAGTGCTAGAAATGGACTAGGTCTCCCTGAGCAGTTCTTC.

The chain carries TRBV12-3 or TRBV12-4 and TRBJ1-1, with 7 nucleotides matching TRBD1. With 5 bases clipped from V and 1 base from J, the junction kept 7 bases outside the gene matches. CDR3 size: 15 residues. CDR3 DNA sequence: TGTGCCAGCAGTACGGGACAGACAACGAACACTGAAGCTTTCTTT. Its translation is CASSTGQTTNTEAFF.

V gene TRBV4-1 combines with J gene TRBJ1-6; D is possibly TRBD1 (5 bases). Germline CDR1 reads MGHRA; CDR2 reads YSYEKL. CDR3 length: 18 amino acids. Trimming removed 4 bases from V and 6 bases from J, with 22 bases in between. CDR3 region: CASSPAGAGFSRNSPLHF. Here the CDR3 DNA reads TGCGCCAGCAGCCCGGCCGGGGCAGGTTTCTCCCGTAATTCACCCCTCCACTTT.

This clonotype appeared once. The rearrangement joins TRBV7-9 to TRBJ2-2, with unresolved D. Trimming removed 3 bases at V and 6 bases at J, with 5 bases between. This CDR3 is built from 12 residues. Germline V gene data show CDR1 as SEHNR and CDR2 as FQNEAQ (reference sequence). DNA for the CDR3: TGTGCCAGCAGCTTTAGGTCCGGGGAGCTGTTTTTT. It translates to CASSFRSGELFF.